The source of this TCR beta chain is a study of shared clonotypes between healthy human individuals (TCRdb year 2020). Describing the broader study: The cohort included three men and a couple of women between 18 and 49 years of age. Leukapheresis yielded between about 0.94 and 9.5 billion PBMCs per donor. Blood TCR repertoires of about five healthy adults were deeply sequenced to estimate repertoire size and the extent of clonotype sharing between individuals. For each donor, CD4 naive and CD4 memory were each run on three plates, CD8 naive on two plates, and CD8 memory on one plate. To increase sequencing depth and limit assay-specific biases, different laboratories used diverse techniques to prepare libraries and sequence TCR repertoires. Study-wide conclusions, independent of this receptor: Estimated clonotype richness was generally larger for naive than for memory subsets. The small number of donors limited the genetic and exposure-history diversity represented. Sampling was restricted to blood, and TCR repertoires in tissue are likely to differ from TCR repertoires in blood. Rarefaction of sorted-subset datasets indicated incomplete sequencing despite the large sequencing depth. Pairwise subsampling indicated that sequencing depth was expected to affect the degree of clonotype sharing among donors. Across a few donors, around 5.4% of naive CD4, 3% to 4% of naive CD8, 2.3% of memory CD4, and around 0.4% of memory CD8 clonotypes were shared. Compared with non-shared clonotypes, clonotypes shared by all four sorted-subset donors had higher generation probabilities.

Compared with germline, V lacks 2 bases and J lacks 7 bases; bases without a gene match: 10. The CDR3 runs 15 amino acids, cysteine and phenylalanine included. The kept DNA is CDR3 alone, 45 bases in frame from the first base. CDR1 and CDR2, per the germline V gene, are SGDLS and YYNGEE. To note about this clone: This receptor's antigen is unknown. No qualities accompany the bases; no much larger clone lies one base away.

Using the deep immunoSEQ assay, TCR CDR3 regions were amplified from genomic DNA by multiplex PCR. Genomic DNA extracted from each cell subset was distributed evenly over all wells of several immunoSEQ 96-well plates, and each plate served as one replicate. For sorted subsets, 200 to 250 ng of genomic DNA, equivalent to tens of thousands of T cell genomes, went into each replicate PCR. Purified libraries were quantified with a Qubit 3.0 fluorometer, sized on a Bioanalyzer 2100, and re-quantified with the KAPA Library Quantification kit. Each immunoSEQ 96-well plate was sequenced on its own single-read 150-cycle Illumina NextSeq 550 flow cell. Per the authors' processing: Because the immunoSEQ output held only junctional sequences and lacked quality scores, the filtering could not match the filtering applied to full-length reads. Sequences were annotated with PyIR, a Python wrapper for IgBLAST v1.9, and V/J genes and CDR3 were assigned using IMGT germline references. Reads were filtered out if the reads had weak V/J assignments (E-value above 1e-6), no CDR3, stop codons, out-of-frame junctions, or ambiguous translated residues. V3J clonotypes were defined as sequences sharing an identical inferred V gene, J gene, and CDR3 amino acid sequence. The percentage overlap between two repertoires was calculated by dividing the number of shared unique clonotypes by the size of the smaller repertoire. Repertoire richness was assessed with RTK rarefaction, the Chao1 estimator, and Recon v2.1 estimates of unobserved clonotypes. OLGA was used to compute generation probabilities for all TCRbeta clonotypes that the gDNA method yielded from four donors. TCRdb mirrors the immuneACCESS table, restricted to in-frame sequences. Some clones are absent from its copies; in checked studies, under half trace to an unresolved V gene, and the reason for the others is unknown. The V and J calls and clone size were taken over from that table, and D and trimming were inferred from the DNA. The sample data list about 2.1 million clones, and 93% of these were observed just once. Approximately 1.7% of the sample comes from the top ten.

CD8 naive samples consisted of CD45RO-negative cells that were positively selected for CCR7, yielding a CD45RA+CCR7+ population without TemRA cells. The donors were healthy, HIV-negative adults with no recently reported acute infections or vaccinations. Every donor was a Caucasian adult residing in Nashville, Tennessee, USA. After blood collection by leukapheresis, PBMCs were isolated using Ficoll-Histopaque density gradient centrifugation and then cryopreserved in the vapor phase of liquid nitrogen. Analytical flow cytometry was used to check the purity and quantity of every magnetically sorted T cell population. From each sorted fraction, genomic DNA was isolated and quantified by UV absorbance on a Nanodrop 2000c.

This sequence originates from a man between 18 and 35 years old in good health. Some clones in this sample may be carry-over from other donors' samples. The rearranged segments are TRBV9 and TRBJ2-7; 9 junctional bases match TRBD2. The sample taken for sequencing was naive CD8+ T cells from PBMCs. The cell subset or site label here, explained by the study, means: CD45RA+CCR7+. The CDR3 here reads CASSVAGTSSFEQYF. The DNA is as follows: TGTGCCAGCAGCGTTGCCGGGACTAGCAGTTTTGAGCAGTACTTC.